The rows below give T cell receptor beta chains drawn from one sample of a study of regulatory T cells in long-lasting Graves disease. One entry per CDR3 protein, called by TCRdb with MiXCR from the multiplex PCR reads. This sample has around 500,000 distinct CDR3 sequences, with roughly 13% found just once. These same data were also listed under a study on T cells in Graves' hyperthyroidism and ophthalmopathy.

This material consisted of peripheral blood mononuclear cells (PBMCs), taken at new diagnosis, from a patient treated with antithyroid drugs. The source is a young man with Graves disease. The CDR3 runs from the conserved cysteine through the conserved F or W. The D gene is left open where the match is weak. Expanded clones are given a class, and other clones once, few, many or no size at all.

j_call clone_size v_call d_call cdr3_aa cdr3_nt
TRBJ1-1 many TRBV7-9 - CASTLGGRPGAFF TGTGCCAGCACCCTAGGAGGCCGCCCTGGAGCTTTCTTT
TRBJ2-7 many TRBV6-1 - CASSLSQVAYEQYF TGTGCCAGCAGTCTATCTCAGGTGGCCTACGAGCAGTACTTC
TRBJ2-1 many TRBV6-5 TRBD2 CASSYFGAGVGNEQFF TGTGCCAGCAGTTATTTTGGAGCGGGAGTAGGAAATGAGCAGTTCTTC
TRBJ2-3 few TRBV10-3 TRBD1 CAIRPGQEADTQYF TGTGCCATCAGGCCGGGACAGGAGGCAGATACGCAGTATTTT
TRBJ2-3 many TRBV6-2/TRBV6-3 TRBD2 CASRELAGGTDTQYF TGTGCCAGCAGGGAACTAGCGGGGGGCACAGATACGCAGTATTTT
TRBJ2-4 - TRBV20-1 - CSVVGGAKNIQYF TGCAGTGTAGTGGGGGGAGCCAAAAACATTCAGTACTTC
TRBJ1-5 many TRBV12-3/TRBV12-4 - CASRIVGTGNQPQHF TGTGCCAGCAGAATAGTAGGGACCGGCAATCAGCCCCAGCATTTT
TRBJ1-5 - TRBV7-3 TRBD1 CASSCNDRAANQPQHF TGTGCCAGCAGTTGTAATGACAGGGCCGCGAATCAGCCCCAGCATTTT
TRBJ2-2 many TRBV20-1 - CSARGGAGGELFF TGCAGTGCTAGGGGCGGGGCAGGCGGGGAGCTGTTTTTT
TRBJ1-3 few TRBV6-1 TRBD1 CASSRDRGNTIYF TGTGCCAGCAGTAGGGACAGAGGAAACACCATATATTTT
TRBJ1-1 many TRBV18 - CASSPGSNTEAFF TGTGCCAGCTCACCCGGTTCGAACACTGAAGCTTTCTTT
TRBJ2-3 many TRBV28 - CASSLGTSIDTQYF TGTGCCAGCAGTTTAGGGACTTCTATAGATACGCAGTATTTT
TRBJ1-2 many TRBV29-1 TRBD1 CSVEGTGVYGYTF TGCAGCGTTGAAGGGACAGGGGTCTATGGCTACACCTTC
TRBJ1-4 - TRBV5-1 TRBD1 CASTPYRDRGRVVEKLFF TGCGCCAGCACCCCGTACCGGGACAGGGGGCGAGTTGTCGAAAAACTGTTTTTT
TRBJ2-4 few TRBV6-2/TRBV6-3 - CASSSLGAGRSDIQYF TGTGCCAGCAGTTCTCTCGGGGCAGGGCGTTCGGACATTCAGTACTTC
TRBJ2-1 many TRBV6-7 - CAPRSRYFYNEQFF TGTGCCCCCCGTTCGCGCTACTTCTACAATGAGCAGTTCTTC
TRBJ2-7 few TRBV29-1 TRBD1 CSVRGQGFHEQYF TGCAGCGTTAGGGGACAGGGGTTCCACGAGCAGTACTTC
TRBJ2-7 few TRBV28 - CASRHTSSYEQYF TGTGCCAGCCGCCACACTAGCAGCTACGAGCAGTACTTC
TRBJ1-2 once TRBV20-1 - CSAREAGRGSLRGYTF TGCAGTGCTAGAGAGGCGGGGCGGGGCTCTCTTAGGGGCTACACCTTC
TRBJ2-7 - TRBV19 - CASGIGQTSYEQYF TGTGCCAGTGGTATCGGACAGACCTCCTACGAGCAGTACTTC
TRBJ2-7 many TRBV12-5 TRBD1 CASAWTGDYEQYF TGTGCTAGTGCCTGGACAGGGGACTACGAGCAGTACTTC
TRBJ2-3 - TRBV6-5 TRBD2 CASSSGTSGSTTDTQYF TGTGCCAGCAGTTCCGGGACTAGCGGGAGTACCACAGATACGCAGTATTTT
TRBJ2-3 - TRBV7-9 TRBD2 CASSPGALAVSTDTQYF TGTGCCAGCAGCCCGGGGGCACTAGCGGTTAGCACAGATACGCAGTATTTT
TRBJ2-5 many TRBV5-4 - CASSGAPLGETQYF TGTGCCAGCAGCGGAGCCCCCCTCGGGGAGACCCAGTACTTC
TRBJ1-1 many TRBV20-1 TRBD1 CSAQGAWNTEAFF TGCAGTGCCCAGGGGGCCTGGAACACTGAAGCTTTCTTT
TRBJ1-1 - TRBV3-1 TRBD1 CASSGPGTGVFQGEAFF TGTGCCAGCAGCGGACCCGGGACAGGGGTTTTTCAGGGTGAAGCTTTCTTT
TRBJ2-7 many TRBV5-1 - CASSLDSLEQYF TGCGCCAGCAGCCTGGACAGTCTGGAGCAGTACTTC
TRBJ1-5 many TRBV28 - CASSSPGIYSNQPQHF TGTGCCAGCAGTTCCCCCGGGATCTATAGCAATCAGCCCCAGCATTTT
TRBJ1-1 many TRBV15 TRBD1 CATSSGGGQGRTEAFF TGTGCCACCAGCAGTGGTGGGGGACAGGGTCGCACTGAAGCTTTCTTT
TRBJ2-5 many TRBV27 - CASSLTELQETQYF TGTGCCAGCAGTTTAACGGAGCTCCAAGAGACCCAGTACTTC
TRBJ2-3 many TRBV24-1 TRBD2 CATSDRTSGRATDTQYF TGTGCCACCAGTGACCGGACTAGCGGGAGGGCAACAGATACGCAGTATTTT
TRBJ2-7 - TRBV10-1 TRBD1 CASSESTFDGQGSSYEQYF TGCGCCAGCAGTGAGTCGACTTTCGATGGACAGGGAAGCTCCTACGAGCAGTACTTC
TRBJ2-5 few TRBV27 - CASSPGRQQETQYF TGTGCCAGCAGTCCCGGACGTCAACAAGAGACCCAGTACTTC
TRBJ2-4 few TRBV19 - CASSIDPPVGAKNIQYF TGTGCCAGTAGTATAGACCCCCCAGTGGGAGCCAAAAACATTCAGTACTTC
TRBJ2-3 many TRBV12-3/TRBV12-4 - CASSRIGADTQYF TGTGCCAGCAGCCGAATCGGCGCAGATACGCAGTATTTT
TRBJ2-2 - TRBV20-1 - CSVKRNGELFF TGCAGTGTCAAGAGGAACGGGGAGCTGTTTTTT
TRBJ2-5 many TRBV24-1 - CATSDSVVGETQYF TGTGCCACCAGTGACTCCGTTGTAGGGGAGACCCAGTACTTC
TRBJ2-1 - TRBV20-1 - CSARDYIDEQFF TGCAGTGCTAGGGACTATATCGATGAGCAGTTCTTC
TRBJ2-7 - TRBV20-1 TRBD2 CSANLAGVEEQYF TGCAGTGCTAATCTGGCGGGAGTAGAAGAGCAGTACTTC
TRBJ2-3 - TRBV11-2 - CASSLNFRADTQYF TGTGCCAGCAGCTTGAATTTTCGGGCAGATACGCAGTATTTT
TRBJ2-7 many TRBV27 TRBD2 CASLGATSGRYEQYF TGTGCCAGCTTAGGGGCAACTAGCGGCCGCTACGAGCAGTACTTC
TRBJ1-4 many TRBV29-1 - CSVRGPFNEKLFF TGCAGCGTGCGGGGGCCCTTTAATGAAAAACTGTTTTTT
TRBJ1-1 many TRBV9 - CASSFVTSEAFF TGTGCCAGCAGCTTCGTAACCTCTGAAGCTTTCTTT
TRBJ2-5 - TRBV7-9 TRBD1 CASSLGGTGGVETQYF TGTGCCAGCAGCTTAGGAGGGACAGGGGGCGTAGAGACCCAGTACTTC
TRBJ1-5 many TRBV6-1 - CASSEAINSNQPQHF TGTGCCAGCAGTGAAGCGATTAATAGCAATCAGCCCCAGCATTTT
TRBJ1-1 - TRBV19 - CASSISGANTEAFF TGTGCCAGTAGTATATCTGGGGCGAACACTGAAGCTTTCTTT
TRBJ1-1 many TRBV6-1 - CASSEHLGGPEAFF TGTGCCAGCAGTGAACACCTCGGGGGCCCGGAAGCTTTCTTT
TRBJ2-2 few TRBV20-1 - CSARDLAGTHTGELFF TGCAGTGCTAGAGATCTGGCGGGAACTCACACCGGGGAGCTGTTTTTT
TRBJ1-4 - TRBV5-1 - CASSLRPDNEKLFF TGCGCCAGCAGCCTCAGACCCGATAATGAAAAACTGTTTTTT
TRBJ2-2 few TRBV5-1 - CASSSTGPGELFF TGCGCCAGCAGCTCGACCGGCCCCGGGGAGCTGTTTTTT
TRBJ2-2 many TRBV5-1 TRBD1 CASSSFDRASSTGELFF TGCGCCAGCAGCTCCTTTGACAGGGCCTCCAGCACCGGGGAGCTGTTTTTT
TRBJ1-2 many TRBV5-1 - CASSSLDSLRGYTF TGCGCCAGCAGCTCTTTAGACAGCCTCAGAGGCTACACCTTC
TRBJ2-1 many TRBV10-3 TRBD2 CAISESGLAGGSYNEQFF TGTGCCATCAGTGAGTCCGGACTAGCGGGAGGTTCGTACAATGAGCAGTTCTTC
TRBJ1-2 few TRBV7-9 - CASSLADYYGYTF TGTGCCAGCAGCTTAGCAGATTACTATGGCTACACCTTC
TRBJ2-1 many TRBV11-3 - CASRAYNIVNEQFF TGTGCCAGCCGGGCCTACAATATAGTCAATGAGCAGTTCTTC
TRBJ1-2 - TRBV10-3 - CAISETERGYTF TGTGCCATCAGTGAGACGGAGAGGGGCTACACCTTC
TRBJ1-6 few TRBV10-3 TRBD1 CAIKGQGTEGAPLHF TGTGCCATCAAGGGACAGGGGACGGAGGGAGCACCCCTCCACTTT